The 8 T cell receptor beta chains given below trace back to one sample, sequenced in a study of blood T cell repertoires in COVID-19. Data came from immunoSEQ multiplex PCR; TCRdb stores just in-frame clones and leaves some out. Found here are 180,000 or so clones, 70% to 90% of them singletons; the top ten hold nearly 8.5%. Material for sequencing was peripheral blood. The receptor source for this set is a man between 60 and 75 years old with acute or convalescent COVID-19.

V gene TRBV7-8 combines with J gene TRBJ2-5; maybe TRBD2 (7 bases). CDR3 length: 15 amino acids. The germline CDR1 and CDR2 sequences are SGHVS and FQNEAQ. V lost 1 base, J lost 5 bases, and 14 bases lay in between. CDR3 protein: CASSLEWGGTETQYF. In nucleotides, the CDR3 is TGTGCCAGCAGCTTAGAGTGGGGGGGCACGGAGACCCAGTACTTC.

This clone was counted a few times. This rearrangement joins TRBV6-1 to TRBJ1-2; tentative D call: TRBD1 (6 bases). V gave up 2 bases and J gave up 1 base, with 14 bases separating them. CDR3 length: 16 residues. The germline V gene has CDR1 MNHNS and CDR2 SASEGT. CDR3 in DNA: TGTGCCAGCAGTGAATATGGGGGGGCAGGTAACTATGGCTACACCTTC. It translates to CASSEYGGAGNYGYTF.

The genes are TRBV28 and TRBJ1-2; TRBD1 matches 9 bases. The CDR3 is 14 residues long. The J segment lost 8 bases and the V segment lost 3 bases, leaving 7 bases of the junction unmatched. Germline CDR1 reads MDHEN; CDR2 reads SYDVKM. The CDR3 here is CASSFGGQGRGYTF. The CDR3 DNA reads TGTGCCAGCAGTTTTGGGGGACAGGGCAGGGGCTACACCTTC.

The V call is TRBV5-1, the J call TRBJ2-7; TRBD1 matches 7 bases. V lost 0 bases and J lost 2; bases outside the gene matches: 5. Per germline, CDR1 SGHRS and CDR2 YFSETQ. This CDR3 contains 15 residues. CDR3 nucleotides: TGCGCCAGCAGCTTGGACAGGGGTGGAACCTACGAGCAGTACTTC. Its protein is CASSLDRGGTYEQYF.

This clone has just one count. This sequence joins TRBV28 and TRBJ1-2; tentative D call: TRBD1 (5 bases). The CDR3 extends over 16 amino acids. Trimming took 2 bases from V and 6 from J, leaving 19 bases between them. Germline CDR1 MDHEN, CDR2 SYDVKM. CDR3 sequence (DNA): TGTGCCAGCAGTTTAATCAGGAGGGGATTTGTGGATGGCTACACCTTC. This translates into CASSLIRRGFVDGYTF.

On this clone itself: Other nucleotide sequences in the sample specify the same CDR3. This chain uses TRBV30 with TRBJ1-5; possibly TRBD1 for D (5 bases). Trimming took 0 bases from V and 4 from J, leaving 7 bases between them. The CDR3 spans 13 residues. Per germline, CDR1 GTSNPN and CDR2 SVGIG (reference sequence). The CDR3 DNA reads TGTGCCTGGAGTGTCGGGGGGAATCAGCCCCAGCATTTT. It specifies CAWSVGGNQPQHF.

The chain links TRBV19 to TRBJ1-5; TRBD1 might be the D (5 bases). Deletions cut 10 bases from V and 4 bases from J, with 14 bases between. Germline-derived CDR1 and CDR2 are LNHDA and SQIVND (reference sequence). The CDR3 runs 13 residues. This CDR3 is CAISGGLNQPQHF. In DNA, the CDR3 is TGTGCCATATCGGGGGGATTAAATCAGCCCCAGCATTTT.

The chain couples TRBV19 to TRBJ2-2, with 14 positions matching TRBD2. In germline, CDR1 is LNHDA, CDR2 SQIVND (reference sequence). J was trimmed by 7 bases and V by 7 bases; bases with no gene match: 8. The CDR3 sequence is 16 residues long. CDR3 sequence reads: CASKGTSGSRVGELFF. The CDR3 bases are TGTGCCAGTAAAGGGACTAGCGGGAGCAGGGTCGGGGAGCTGTTTTTT.